This T cell receptor beta chain is from a study of shared clonotypes between healthy human individuals. Germline lookup yields CDR1 SQVTM and CDR2 ANQGSEA. The length of the CDR3 is 14 residues. V lost 4 bases, J lost 7 bases, and 4 bases stayed unmatched. Produced via immunoSEQ multiplex PCR; TCRdb's table is partial and in-frame only. The repertoire includes some 2 million clones, roughly 94% of them detected once, and 0.1% to 0.15% sits in the top ten. V gene TRBV29-1 combines with J gene TRBJ2-1, with 13 bases that match TRBD2. The sequence came from a man between 18 and 35 years old in good health. Sequenced: naive CD4+ T cells sorted from blood. Subset of the sample: CD45RA+ positively selected. CDR3 coding DNA: TGCAGCGTTGGTCGGACTAGCGGGAGTAATGAGCAGTTCTTC. This translates into CSVGRTSGSNEQFF.